This T cell receptor (beta chain) was sequenced during a study of cytomegalovirus exposure and HLA in healthy donors. The PCR used 60 Vbeta and 13 Jbeta primers. Data came from immunoSEQ multiplex PCR; TCRdb stores just in-frame clones and leaves some out. The sample includes 200,000 to 250,000 clones. There are 15 residues in the CDR3. The germline CDR1 and CDR2 sequences are SNHLY and FYNNEI. V was trimmed by 6 bases and J by 0 bases, leaving 12 bases between them. This chain uses TRBV2 with TRBJ1-5, with unresolved D. Sequencing was done on a sample of PBMCs. This TCR was sampled from a woman aged 25 to 39 in good health and CMV-seropositive. In DNA form, the CDR3 reads TGTGCCAGCAGCGAGATAATCGGTAGCAATCAGCCCCAGCATTTT. This codes for CASSEIIGSNQPQHF.